The 10 T cell receptor beta chains presented below share a single source sample, sequenced in a study of OX40 agonist ivuxolimab in advanced cancers. The assay was immunoSEQ multiplex PCR, and TCRdb's table has in-frame clones only and misses some. This sample yields 30,000 or so clones, of which roughly 85% are seen a single time; 20% to 30% belongs to the top ten. Sequencing was performed on CD4+ or CD8+ T cells sorted from blood, taken in a trial of the OX40 agonist ivuxolimab. The receptor source for this set is an adult with an advanced solid tumor such as melanoma, head and neck, liver or kidney cancer.

Details on this clone: Other DNA sequences in the sample encode the same CDR3. The gene calls are TRBV29-1 and TRBJ1-2, with a possible D match to TRBD1 (6 bases). This CDR3 has 13 residues. Trimming stripped 3 bases from V and 0 bases from J, with 8 bases between. Germline V gives CDR1 SQVTM, CDR2 ANQGSEA. The CDR3 protein is CSVETGANYGYTF. For the CDR3, the DNA is TGCAGCGTTGAGACAGGCGCTAACTATGGCTACACCTTC.

In this sample, this clone turned up once. The chain has TRBV7-8 and TRBJ2-7; TRBD2 aligns across 9 bases. The germline V gene has CDR1 SGHVS and CDR2 FQNEAQ. The CDR3 length is 14 residues. V shed 1 base, J shed 3 bases, and the junction held 1 base outside the gene matches. The DNA of the CDR3 is TGTGCCAGCAGCTTAGGCGGGAGGGGCTACGAGCAGTACTTC. Translation gives CASSLGGRGYEQYF.

The chain is built from TRBV11-2 and TRBJ2-7; 7 nucleotides align to TRBD2. CDR1 is SGHAT and CDR2 is FQNNGV in the germline V gene. V shed 3 bases and J 3 bases; nucleotides not matched to a gene: 8. The CDR3 is made up of 15 amino acids. The CDR3 loop reads CASSFSPSGSYEQYF. Written as DNA, the CDR3 is TGTGCCAGCAGCTTCTCGCCTAGCGGAAGCTACGAGCAGTACTTC.

This sequence joins TRBV9 and TRBJ2-2; the D gene could be TRBD1 or TRBD2 (6 bases each). Trimming stripped 4 bases from V and 8 bases from J, with 9 bases between. CDR3 size: 12 residues. The germline V gene encodes CDR1 SGDLS and CDR2 YYNGEE. The chain's CDR3 is CASSPGAGELFF. As DNA, the CDR3 is TGTGCCAGCAGCCCGGGGGCGGGGGAGCTGTTTTTT.

This clone was observed a single time. V usage is TRBV27 and J usage is TRBJ2-3; 9 nucleotides agree with TRBD2. The V segment lost 3 bases and the J segment 2 bases; nucleotides outside the gene matches: 15. Germline V gene sequence: CDR1 MNHEY, CDR2 SMNVEV (reference sequence). The CDR3 extends over 19 amino acids. CDR3 coding DNA: TGTGCCAGCAGTTTTTTCAAGACAGGTCGCGGGGGGGACACAGATACGCAGTATTTT. Its translation is CASSFFKTGRGGDTDTQYF.

The chain employs TRBV5-4 and TRBJ2-1; perhaps TRBD2 as D (5 bases). Per the germline V gene, CDR1 is SGHNT and CDR2 is YYREEE (reference sequence). Trimming cost V 4 bases and J 7 bases, with 6 bases left between them. The CDR3 spans 11 residues. The CDR3 DNA follows: TGTGCCAGCAGCCGGGGAAATGAGCAGTTCTTC. This encodes CASSRGNEQFF. Drawing the rest from reference TRBV5-4 and TRBJ2-1, the complete variable domain is ETGVTQSPTHLIKTRGQQVTLRCSSQSGHNTVSWYQQALGQGPQFIFQYYREEENGRGNFPPRFSGLQFPNYSSELNVNALELDDSALYLCASSRGNEQFFGPGTRLTVL.

The CDR3 spells CASSTPGQGVIRGANVLTF. For the CDR3, the DNA is TGTGCCAGCAGTACGCCGGGACAAGGGGTTATTCGAGGGGCCAACGTCCTGACTTTC. This sequence joins TRBV28 and TRBJ2-6; D is perhaps TRBD1 (6 bases). Looked up from germline, CDR1 is MDHEN and CDR2 is SYDVKM. This CDR3 has 19 amino acids. Trimming cost V 5 bases and J 4 bases, with 24 bases left between them.

The V gene is TRBV2, the J gene TRBJ1-2; possibly TRBD1 for D (5 bases). Germline V gene data show CDR1 as SNHLY and CDR2 as FYNNEI. The CDR3 consists of 13 residues. V dropped 2 bases and J dropped 5 bases, with 9 bases sitting between them. This CDR3 is CASSEQGDYGYTF. The DNA for the CDR3 is TGTGCCAGCAGTGAACAGGGAGATTATGGCTACACCTTC.

This clone has just one count. The J gene is TRBJ1-1, the V gene TRBV28, with D possibly TRBD1 on 5 matching bases. Germline V CDR1 and CDR2: MDHEN, SYDVKM. Trimming took 3 bases from V and 4 from J, leaving 12 bases between them. The CDR3 runs 14 residues. The CDR3 reads CASSLRQGRTEAFF. The CDR3 nucleotides read TGTGCCAGCAGTTTGAGGCAGGGCCGCACTGAAGCTTTCTTT.

The genes are TRBV2 and TRBJ2-7; D gene ambiguous. V was cut by 0 bases and J by 0 bases, with 15 bases left in between. The CDR3 has 17 amino acids. The germline V gene has CDR1 SNHLY and CDR2 FYNNEI. For the CDR3, the DNA is TGTGCCAGCAGTGAAGCCCTTTCGAGGATATCCTCCTACGAGCAGTACTTC. Protein product: CASSEALSRISSYEQYF.